This entry describes one TCR beta chain. The data derive from a study of blood T cell repertoires in COVID-19. The overall study: The United States, Italy and Spain provided the acute and convalescent COVID-19 samples.

Trimming took 9 bases from V and 1 from J; bases not matched to a gene: 8. The CDR3 is made up of 16 amino acids. Germline V gives CDR1 LNHDA, CDR2 SQIVND (reference sequence). In the original analysis: Reference gene primers were amplified, and this amplification served to estimate nucleated cell counts. This table comes from immunoSEQ multiplex PCR, and its TCRdb copy is limited to in-frame clones, with some not included. That table furnishes V, J and clone size, whereas the DNA furnished D and trimming. The sample contains 200,000 or so clones, over 80% of which appear only once. The chain uses TRBV19 and TRBJ1-5, with 11 bases aligning to TRBD1. This sequence was found in a woman aged 40-49 years with acute or convalescent COVID-19. The sample comprised peripheral blood. CDR3 residues: CASTDRGRVSNQPQHF. CDR3 DNA sequence: TGTGCCAGCACGGACAGGGGGCGCGTCAGCAATCAGCCCCAGCATTTT.